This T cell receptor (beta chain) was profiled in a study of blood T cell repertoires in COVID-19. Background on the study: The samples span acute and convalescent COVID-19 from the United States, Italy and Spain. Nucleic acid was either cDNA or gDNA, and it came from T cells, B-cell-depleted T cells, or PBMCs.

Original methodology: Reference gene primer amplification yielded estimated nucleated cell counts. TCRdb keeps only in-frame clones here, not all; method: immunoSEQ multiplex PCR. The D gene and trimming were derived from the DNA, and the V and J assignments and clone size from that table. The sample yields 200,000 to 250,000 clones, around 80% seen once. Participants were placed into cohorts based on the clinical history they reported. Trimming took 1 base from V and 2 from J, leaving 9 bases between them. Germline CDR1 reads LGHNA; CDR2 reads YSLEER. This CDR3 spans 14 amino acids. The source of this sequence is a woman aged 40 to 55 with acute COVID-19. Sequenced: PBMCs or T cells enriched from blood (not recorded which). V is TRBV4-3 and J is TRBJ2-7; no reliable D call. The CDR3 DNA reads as TGCGCCAGCAGCCAAGTTGGAGAACCCTACGAGCAGTACTTC. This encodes CASSQVGEPYEQYF.